Each of the 3 T cell receptor beta chains below was sequenced from the same sample in a study of shared clonotypes between healthy human individuals. The table came from immunoSEQ multiplex PCR; TCRdb's copy has only in-frame clones and leaves some out. This sample has approximately 92,000 clones, with approximately 70% found just once. Material for sequencing was memory CD8+ T cells sorted from blood. Noted subset: CD45RO+ cells pooled with CCR7-negative TemRA cells. The receptors here all came from a man aged 25 to 40 in good health.

The rearrangement uses TRBV9 and TRBJ2-7; 7 bases align to TRBD2. The V segment lost 0 bases and the J segment 4 bases; nucleotides outside the gene matches: 7. This CDR3 spans 15 amino acids. Germline values: CDR1 SGDLS, CDR2 YYNGEE. In DNA form, the CDR3 reads TGTGCCAGCAGCGTAGGGGCTAGCGGAGATTACGAGCAGTACTTC. This translates into CASSVGASGDYEQYF.

The rearrangement uses TRBV10-2 and TRBJ2-7; tentatively, D is TRBD2 (7 bases). Trimming removed 4 bases from V and 5 bases from J, with 15 bases in between. The CDR3 runs to 14 residues. CDR1 and CDR2 (germline): WSHSY, SAAADI. DNA of the CDR3: TGCGCCAGCAGTGCGGGGGGCACTATAGACGAGCAGTACTTC. This translates into CASSAGGTIDEQYF.

The CDR3 protein is CASSRGDRRSSGANVLTF. DNA of the CDR3: TGCGCCAGCAGTCGAGGGGACAGACGAAGCTCTGGGGCCAACGTCCTGACTTTC. The chain couples TRBV5-1 to TRBJ2-6, with 7 bases aligning to TRBD1. The CDR3 spans 18 residues. V lost 5 bases, J lost 0 bases, and 11 bases stayed unmatched. Germline lookup yields CDR1 SGHRS and CDR2 YFSETQ.